Sequencing of this T cell receptor (beta chain) was carried out in a study of T cell clones after liver transplantation. In the study overall: Immunosuppression withdrawal was tried within 2 years after liver transplantation in this trial. Post-transplant blood was tracked for graft-donor-reactive T cell clones identified in a pre-transplant mixed lymphocyte reaction. The study, taken as a whole, reports: Rather than being deleted, graft donor-reactive T cells may have moved into the graft.

Produced via immunoSEQ multiplex PCR; TCRdb's table is partial and in-frame only. The table lists about 12,000 clones, approximately 73% of them singletons. The CDR3 runs 15 residues. Germline CDR1 and CDR2: MNHNY and SVGAGI (reference sequence). The J segment lost 2 bases and the V segment lost 2 bases, leaving 6 bases of the junction unmatched. For this clone: What it recognizes is unknown.

The rearrangement joins TRBV6-6 to TRBJ2-7; 7 nucleotides match TRBD1. The source is a human patient who received a liver transplant. Part of the T cells may come from the graft donor. The material was CD8+ T cells from blood, obtained at the 22-month timepoint. CDR3 in DNA: TGTGCCAGCAGTTACCCCACAGGGGTCCCCTACGAGCAGTACTTC. Its translation: CASSYPTGVPYEQYF.